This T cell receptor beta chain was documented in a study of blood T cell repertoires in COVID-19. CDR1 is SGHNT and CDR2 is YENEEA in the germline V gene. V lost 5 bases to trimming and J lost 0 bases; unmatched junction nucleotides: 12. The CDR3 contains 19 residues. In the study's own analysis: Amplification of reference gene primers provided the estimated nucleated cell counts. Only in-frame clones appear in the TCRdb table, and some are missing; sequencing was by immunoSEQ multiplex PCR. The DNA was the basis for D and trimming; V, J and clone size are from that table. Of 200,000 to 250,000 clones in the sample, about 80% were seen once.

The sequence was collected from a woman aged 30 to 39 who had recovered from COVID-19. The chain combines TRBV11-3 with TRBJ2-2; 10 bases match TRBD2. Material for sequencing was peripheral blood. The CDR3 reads CASSLIGLAGEPNTGELFF. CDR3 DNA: TGTGCCAGCAGCCTCATAGGGCTAGCGGGAGAGCCGAACACCGGGGAGCTGTTTTTT.